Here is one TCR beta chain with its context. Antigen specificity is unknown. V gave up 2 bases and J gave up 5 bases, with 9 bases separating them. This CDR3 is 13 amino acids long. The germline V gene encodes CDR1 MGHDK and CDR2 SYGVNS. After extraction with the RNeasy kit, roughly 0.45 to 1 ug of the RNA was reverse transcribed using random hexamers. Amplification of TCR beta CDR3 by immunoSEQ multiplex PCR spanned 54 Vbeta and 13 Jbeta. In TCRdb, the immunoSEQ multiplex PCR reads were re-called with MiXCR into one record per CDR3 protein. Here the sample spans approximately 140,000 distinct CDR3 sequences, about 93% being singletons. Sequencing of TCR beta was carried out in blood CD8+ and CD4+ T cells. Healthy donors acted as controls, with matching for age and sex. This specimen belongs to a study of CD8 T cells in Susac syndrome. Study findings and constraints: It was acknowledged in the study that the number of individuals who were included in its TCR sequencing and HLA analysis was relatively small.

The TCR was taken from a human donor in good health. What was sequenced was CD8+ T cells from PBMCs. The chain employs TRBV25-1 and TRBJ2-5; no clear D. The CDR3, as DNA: TGTGCCAGCAGTGAAAATTTGAAGGAGACCCAGTACTTC. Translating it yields CASSENLKETQYF.